These T cell receptor beta chains were read from a single sample in a study of blood T cell repertoires in COVID-19. The table came from immunoSEQ multiplex PCR; TCRdb's copy has only in-frame clones and leaves some out. The table has some 65,000 clones, 86% seen once; the top ten hold more than 15%. The sequenced sample was peripheral blood. All receptors come from a man aged 35 to 55 with COVID-19, enrolled during active disease. The CDR3 runs from the conserved cysteine through the conserved F or W. A D gene is named only where the DNA matches it firmly. Only some rows state a clone size, as once, few, many or a class for expanded clones.

CDR3nt	CDR3aa	len	abundance	d_gene	j_gene	v_gene
TGTGCCAGCAGAAAACAACGGGGAGACTCCTACGAGCAGTACTTC	CASRKQRGDSYEQYF	15	few	.	TRBJ2-7	TRBV6-5
TGTGCCAGCTCACCAGACAGGAGCACAGATACGCAGTATTTT	CASSPDRSTDTQYF	14	.	.	TRBJ2-3	TRBV18
TGCGCCAGCAGCTTGGGGACAATTGCAACTAATGAAAAACTGTTTTTT	CASSLGTIATNEKLFF	16	.	.	TRBJ1-4	TRBV5-1
TGTGCCTGGAGGAAGAGGACACTTGCAACTAATGAAAAACTGTTTTTT	CAWRKRTLATNEKLFF	16	few	.	TRBJ1-4	TRBV30
TGCAGTGCTAGTAGCGGGGGGGCGGGTGAGCAGTTCTTC	CSASSGGAGEQFF	13	.	TRBD2	TRBJ2-1	TRBV20-1
TGTGCCAGCAGCGTAGATGAGCGGGGCTCCTACAATGAGCAGTTCTTC	CASSVDERGSYNEQFF	16	.	TRBD2	TRBJ2-1	TRBV9
TGTGCCAGCAGTTTCACCGGGACAGGGGTACCCGTAGAGGAAAAACTGTTTTTT	CASSFTGTGVPVEEKLFF	18	.	TRBD1	TRBJ1-4	TRBV6-2/TRBV6-3
TGTGCCAGCAGTTACGACAGCGACTATGGCTACACCTTC	CASSYDSDYGYTF	13	few	.	TRBJ1-2	TRBV6-5
TGTGCCAGCAGTTTGCCGGACGCCAAGCGGAGTGGCTACACCTTC	CASSLPDAKRSGYTF	15	.	.	TRBJ1-2	TRBV28
TGTGCCAGCAGCACCAGGACAGGGGGCCATTATAATTCACCCCTCCACTTT	CASSTRTGGHYNSPLHF	17	.	.	TRBJ1-6	TRBV21-1
TGTGCCAGCAGCCGGAGCGGGGGGTGGATGCAGTATTTT	CASSRSGGWMQYF	13	few	TRBD2	TRBJ2-3	TRBV13
TGTGCCAGCAGCTTCGGGACAGGCGAGTATGGCTACACCTTC	CASSFGTGEYGYTF	14	.	TRBD1	TRBJ1-2	TRBV5-4
TGTGCCAGCAGCTCCATCGGGGCAGCCTCTGGGGGGGATGTGAACACTGAAGCTTTCTTT	CASSSIGAASGGDVNTEAFF	20	once	.	TRBJ1-1	TRBV5-4
TGTGCCAGTAGTATAACTCACTTGAACACTGAAGCTTTCTTT	CASSITHLNTEAFF	14	.	.	TRBJ1-1	TRBV19
TGTGCCAGCAGCCAGGACAGGGAATTCTACGAGCAGTACTTC	CASSQDREFYEQYF	14	few	TRBD1	TRBJ2-7	TRBV6-5
TGCGCCAGCAGCCGACTAGCGGGGGGACTGCCAGATACGCAGTATTTT	CASSRLAGGLPDTQYF	16	.	TRBD2	TRBJ2-3	TRBV5-1
TGTGCCAGCAGCTCGGGACAGGGGGGACGAGAGACCCAGTACTTC	CASSSGQGGRETQYF	15	.	TRBD1	TRBJ2-5	TRBV11-3
TGTGCCAGCAGTTTGCTAGAGAAGAACACTGAAGCTTTCTTT	CASSLLEKNTEAFF	14	.	.	TRBJ1-1	TRBV28
TGTGCCAGCAGCCAAGGACGACTAGCGGGGGGGCGCACCAATGAGCAGTTCTTC	CASSQGRLAGGRTNEQFF	18	.	TRBD2	TRBJ2-1	TRBV3-1/TRBV3-2
TGTGCCTGGAGTCTCGACAGGGCTGAAAAACTGTTTTTT	CAWSLDRAEKLFF	13	once	TRBD1	TRBJ1-4	TRBV30
TGCGCCAGCAGCGAACAGGGCCACGAGCAGTACTTC	CASSEQGHEQYF	12	.	.	TRBJ2-7	TRBV5-1
TGTGCCTGGGATAAGACAGGGGGTGTGGAGCTGTTTTTT	CAWDKTGGVELFF	13	.	TRBD1	TRBJ2-2	TRBV30
TGTGCCAGCAGTGGAAGCCTATCCTTTAGCAATCAGCCCCAGCATTTT	CASSGSLSFSNQPQHF	16	.	.	TRBJ1-5	TRBV6-1
TGTGCCAGTTTTCCGCGGGGCGTCGGGAACACTGAAGCTTTCTTT	CASFPRGVGNTEAFF	15	.	.	TRBJ1-1	TRBV6-5
TGTGCCAGCAGTGAATTGGGGGCAGGGAGCTCCTACAATGAGCAGTTCTTC	CASSELGAGSSYNEQFF	17	once	.	TRBJ2-1	TRBV6-1
TGTGCCAGCAGTTACTCGGGACAGGGGGCTTCACCCCTCCACTTT	CASSYSGQGASPLHF	15	.	TRBD1	TRBJ1-6	TRBV6-2/TRBV6-3
TGTGCCAGCAGGGGGGGTGGGACAGATACGCAGTATTTT	CASRGGGTDTQYF	13	few	.	TRBJ2-3	TRBV6-5
TGTGCCAGCAGTAGAGGCAATCAGCCCCAGCATTTT	CASSRGNQPQHF	12	.	.	TRBJ1-5	TRBV25-1
TGTGCCAGCAGCGTTACAGGGGACAACTCACCCCTCCACTTT	CASSVTGDNSPLHF	14	.	TRBD1	TRBJ1-6	TRBV2
TGTGCCAGCAGCTTTAGGGGGCTTAACTATGGCTACACCTTC	CASSFRGLNYGYTF	14	.	.	TRBJ1-2	TRBV21-1
TGTGCCAGCAGCTTAGAGGGGGCGTTGGCAGATACGCAGTATTTT	CASSLEGALADTQYF	15	.	.	TRBJ2-3	TRBV11-2
TGCAGCGTCGATTCCGGGTCACAAGAGACCCAGTACTTC	CSVDSGSQETQYF	13	.	.	TRBJ2-5	TRBV29-1
TGTGCCAGCAGCTTGGGTTTGACCCCAGGCGGAAACACCATATATTTT	CASSLGLTPGGNTIYF	16	once	.	TRBJ1-3	TRBV5-4
TGTGCCAGCAGCCTAGCAGGGTCAACTAATGAAAAACTGTTTTTT	CASSLAGSTNEKLFF	15	few	.	TRBJ1-4	TRBV3-1/TRBV3-2
TGTGCCAGCCCGCCGGGTGAAAAACTGTTTTTT	CASPPGEKLFF	11	.	.	TRBJ1-4	TRBV5-3
TGTGCCAGCAGCGGTCCGGGATCCATCGAGGCCGAGCAGTACTTC	CASSGPGSIEAEQYF	15	once	.	TRBJ2-7	TRBV5-4
TGTGCCAGCAGCTTGGCACACGCGAACACTGAAGCTTTCTTT	CASSLAHANTEAFF	14	.	.	TRBJ1-1	TRBV7-9
TGCGCCAGCAGTCCCATGACAGGGGTAAAGGATGGCTACACCTTC	CASSPMTGVKDGYTF	15	.	TRBD1	TRBJ1-2	TRBV10-2
TGTGCCAGCAGTTACTCTGGGGCCAGTGAGGATACGCAGTATTTT	CASSYSGASEDTQYF	15	.	.	TRBJ2-3	TRBV6-5
TGTGCCAGCAGCCCCCCCCCGGGACATGGGCTCGACGAGCAGTACTTC	CASSPPPGHGLDEQYF	16	.	.	TRBJ2-7	TRBV28
TGCGCCAGCAGCAGAGGACTAGCGGCGGAGAGCTCCTACAATGAGCAGTTCTTC	CASSRGLAAESSYNEQFF	18	.	TRBD2	TRBJ2-1	TRBV5-1